This T cell receptor beta chain was sequenced in a study of cytomegalovirus exposure and HLA in healthy donors (TCRdb year 2017). Regarding the study in general: An earlier analysis of some 620 of the donors reported 276 Gb of sequence data and around 120 million unique TCR beta sequences obtained from roughly 180 million T cells. Around 320 gigabases of sequencing data and approximately 93 million unique TCR sequences were included in an early release covering around 600 HLA-typed donors. The genetic ancestry cluster associated with self-reported Caucasian donors included approximately 85% of the roughly 360 genotyped donors. The aim of the study was to test whether cataloging public T cell receptors could identify signatures of past pathogen exposure. Using immunosequencing, the study profiled T cell repertoires from fewer than 850 subjects and related those repertoires to cytomegalovirus serostatus. In addition to the first cohort of approximately 650 subjects, a separate validation cohort of 130 or so different subjects was used. High-throughput TCR immunosequencing, statistical association of individual TCRs with disease status, and machine learning were combined to predict cytomegalovirus infection status. To study patterns of TCR occurrence, a later analysis re-analyzed previously published TCR beta repertoires from 666 donors and added high-resolution HLA genotyping. Rather than drawing on any new phenotypic data, the later analysis identified candidate immune exposures from TCR beta sequences and the way those sequences occurred across donors. To decide whether each TCR beta V gene segment behaved as functional or pseudogenic, an earlier analysis of some 600 of the donors relied on high-throughput TCR beta sequencing. Donor age, sex, ethnicity and CMV serostatus were compiled together with the repertoire data. Genome-wide SNP genotypes for about 60% of the roughly 700 donors were used in a later genetic analysis, which treated that subset as a discovery cohort. All discovery cohort repertoires had been generated on a single sequencing platform. HLA typing covered class I and class II loci at four-digit resolution. Typing coverage varied by locus: about 629-630 donors for A, B, C, DRB1 and DQB1; about 520 for DQA1; over 600 for DPA1; roughly 450 for DPB1. About five DR-DQ haplotypes were treated as single units for association and clustering because of strong linkage in the cohort. Among about 400 genotyped donors of the cohort, an average of approximately 220,000 unique TCR beta nucleotide sequences was sequenced per donor, of which 15% to 20% were non-productive.

The paper's findings and limits, for the study overall: The study listed 150 to 200 TCR beta chains as associated with cytomegalovirus. Compared with equally common non-associated chains, HLA-associated TCR beta chains in a later analysis were more clonally expanded and had lower generation probabilities. CMV serostatus was the only immune exposure information available for the cohort. The sequencing pipeline was judged likely to have produced a cluster of highly shared sequence variants as a technical artifact. A further reported finding was that TCR beta sequences accurately predicted the HLA-A and HLA-B alleles for most subjects in the first cohort. Strong co-occurrence of HLA alleles, especially DR and DQ, made assigning TCR associations to individual alleles difficult. A later analysis associated about 16,000 TCR beta sequences with specific HLA alleles at a false discovery rate of 0.05. Linkage disequilibrium might explain the correlated functional status among segregating V segments, but an unknown experimental factor could not be ruled out. The 87-base-pair reads could not distinguish some IMGT-functional V segments, including TRBV6-2 and TRBV6-3, so those segments were excluded. While some public TCRs were present in many individuals, most TCR sequences turned up only very rarely across donors. The authors suggested that the approach could potentially be extended to other disease states and immunological phenotypes. According to a later analysis, most CMV-associated TCR beta chains appeared to be HLA-restricted, and the HLA associations seemed to be driven largely by CMV exposure. The classifier was reported to diagnose cytomegalovirus status with high specificity and sensitivity in both the original cohort and the validation cohort. Because some donors lacked HLA typing at each locus, the association tests relied only on the typed subset. In a later analysis, TCR association rates were found to vary across HLA loci, with the most associated TCRs seen for DRB1 alleles and the fewest for HLA-C alleles. An earlier analysis of several hundred of the donors showed that most TCR beta V segments appeared in productive rearrangements either about 90% or about 30% of the time, which broadly matched IMGT annotations. Presence/absence analyses assumed roughly uniform sequencing depth across donors, an assumption that may not hold. An association between a missense DCLRE1C variant and V-gene and J-gene trimming of TCR beta chains was found in a later genetic analysis and replicated in an independent cohort. A few of the identified cytomegalovirus-associated TCR beta chains were confirmed in vitro to be specific for cytomegalovirus antigens. A later genetic analysis reported fewer N-insertions in productive TCRs among donors in an Asian-associated ancestry cluster than the roughly 720-donor mean. Several of the top co-occurrence clusters appeared to be linked to parvovirus B19, influenza, CMV and Epstein-Barr virus, according to a later analysis. The cohort was sequenced for TCR beta chains only, and without alpha or paired-chain data the features that could be detected were limited. Because counts were too low, some 17 rarely observed V segments, including chromosome 9 orphons, were excluded from the earlier analysis of some 590 of the donors.

As regards this clone: What antigen it recognizes has not been identified. No base qualities exist here, and no much larger clone lies one base off it.

Library preparation was by the immunoSEQ multiplex PCR assay. A mixture of 60 forward primers for TCR Vbeta segments and 13 reverse primers for TCR Jbeta segments was used in the multiplex PCR. A multiplex PCR assay on genomic DNA amplified the CDR3 region of rearranged TCR beta genes. On the Illumina HiSeq System, the amplified TCR beta libraries were sequenced as 87-base-pair reads. Under the source paper's analysis protocol: A later analysis counted tens of millions of unique TCR beta chains across the 690 or so repertoires, and 10 million to 12 million of these chains were shared by at least two donors. Raw reads were error-corrected and collapsed into unique sequences with a nearest-neighbor algorithm that merged closely related sequences to remove PCR and sequencing errors. V, D and J gene segments were assigned by aligning CDR3 sequences to IMGT reference sequences. For a sequence to be retained, a match of at least six nucleotides was required to both a V gene segment and a J gene segment. Rearrangements were classified as productive when the CDR3 lacked stop codons and remained in frame with V and J, and all other rearrangements were classified as non-productive. Following IMGT convention, CDR3 was defined as the stretch from the second conserved V-encoded cysteine to the conserved J-encoded phenylalanine. The earlier analysis of 550 to 650 of the donors excluded any sequence lacking an unambiguous match to a single V gene segment. In an earlier analysis of around 600 of the donors, V segments were called functional above 56.7% productive rearrangements and were called segregating when the between-donor standard deviation exceeded 5%. To diagnose cytomegalovirus status from the catalog of TCR beta chain sequences, a statistical classification framework was built. In a later analysis, V and J genes were assigned by comparing TCR nucleotide sequences against IMGT/GENE-DB human TR gene sequences. Using the TCRdist pipeline, a later analysis assigned CDR3 sequences along with most-parsimonious VDJ recombination scenarios. In a later analysis, every TCR beta chain was defined by the combination of its CDR3 amino acid sequence and its V-gene family, and reads without a unique V-gene family were dropped. In a later analysis, around 600 highly shared, low-generation-probability nucleotide sequences were removed to address suspected cross-contamination and a sequencing artifact. In a later analysis, a clonal expansion index for each public chain was calculated from normalized within-repertoire ranks of inferred template counts. A later analysis computed generation probabilities with a VDJ recombination model fitted to out-of-frame rearrangements, and checked the results against IGoR. Hypergeometric tests were used in a later analysis to score TCR-TCR, TCR-HLA and TCR-CMV co-occurrence, with a repertoire-size bias correction applied to the TCR pairs. A later analysis estimated false discovery rates by permuting HLA or CMV assignments 20 times. A later analysis grouped co-occurring TCRs with DBSCAN, adding TCRdist sequence similarity when clustering within HLA-allele-positive subsets. For co-occurrence clustering, repertoires with fewer than 30,000 or more than 120,000 public chains were excluded, along with roughly five repertoires with anomalous nucleotide sharing. This immuneACCESS table, as held by TCRdb, lists in-frame sequences with V and J called but not all clones. Of the missing ones, under half trace to an unresolved V gene in checked studies; the others have no known cause. V, J and clone size derive from that table, while D and trimming were established from the DNA sequence. Counted in this sample were 70,000 or so clones; around 64% of them appeared once. The ten largest clones add up to approximately 2.9% of the sample.

Taken from cysteine to phenylalanine, the CDR3 has 14 residues. Of all the DNA, just the CDR3 is kept, 42 bases in frame from base 1. According to the germline V gene, CDR1 reads MNHNS and CDR2 reads SASEGT. Here V drops 5 bases and J drops 1 base, and the junction holds 3 bases not matched to any gene. The cohort consisted of approximately 670 healthy bone marrow donors. At the time of sampling, all cohort members were nominally healthy, though unrecorded immune exposures were likely present. The donor tested CMV seronegative and was one of the 352 seronegative cohort members. Every donor gave a peripheral blood sample, and the peripheral blood mononuclear cells from that sample were used for TCR beta sequencing. The Qiagen DNeasy Blood Extraction Kit was used to extract genomic DNA from the blood cell samples.

Input material: PBMCs. Recombination joined TRBV6-1 with TRBJ1-1, with 8 bases matching TRBD1. The origin of this receptor is a woman aged 45-60 years in good health and CMV-seronegative. The DNA reads as follows: TGTGCCAGCAGTTGGACAGGGCAGAACACTGAAGCTTTCTTT. The encoded protein is CASSWTGQNTEAFF.